This T cell receptor (beta chain) was observed in a study of technical replicates of blood from a few donors. TCRdb's copy holds only in-frame clones and misses some; the assay was immunoSEQ multiplex PCR. The sample shows 100,000 or so clones, nearly 97% of them seen only once. The germline CDR1 and CDR2 sequences are KGHSH and LQKENI. CDR3 length: 17 amino acids. Trimming at V came to 1 base and at J to 6 bases, leaving 7 bases not matched to a gene. The clonotype comes from a human donor in good health. The sample comprised T cells isolated from PBMCs. The chain couples TRBV18 to TRBJ2-4; 12 nucleotides match TRBD1. CDR3 in amino acids: CASSPRGQGAALNIQYF. The CDR3 DNA follows: TGTGCCAGCTCACCACGGGGACAGGGGGCTGCTCTAAACATTCAGTACTTC.